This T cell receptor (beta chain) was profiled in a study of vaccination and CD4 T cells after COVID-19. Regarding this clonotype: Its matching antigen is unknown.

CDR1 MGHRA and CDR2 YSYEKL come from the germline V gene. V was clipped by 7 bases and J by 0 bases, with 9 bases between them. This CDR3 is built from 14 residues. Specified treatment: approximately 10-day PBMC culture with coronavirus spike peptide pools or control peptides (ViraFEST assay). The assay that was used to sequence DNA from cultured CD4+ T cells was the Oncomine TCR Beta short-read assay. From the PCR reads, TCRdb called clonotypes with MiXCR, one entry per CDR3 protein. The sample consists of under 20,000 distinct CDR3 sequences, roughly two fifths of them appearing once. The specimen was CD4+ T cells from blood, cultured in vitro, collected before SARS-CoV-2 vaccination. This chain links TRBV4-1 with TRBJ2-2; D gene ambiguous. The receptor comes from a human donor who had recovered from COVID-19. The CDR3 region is CASTRDPNTGELFF. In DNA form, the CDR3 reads TGCGCCAGCACCCGAGACCCGAACACCGGGGAGCTGTTTTTT.